The 18 T cell receptor beta chains presented below share a single source sample, sequenced in a study of regulatory T cells in long-lasting Graves disease. Time point in this sample: persistent/refractory GD, antithyroid drugs over 5 years with positive TRAb. The TCR library was made from RNA that had been extracted from PBMCs in TRIzol. Relying on iRepertoire HTBI primers and Arm-PCR of CDR3 regions, the team built TCR beta libraries. TCRdb reanalysed the multiplex PCR reads using MiXCR and keeps one entry per CDR3 protein. The data show a few hundred thousand distinct CDR3 sequences, roughly a quarter seen once. Source: peripheral blood mononuclear cells (PBMCs), taken when the disease was refractory, from a patient treated with antithyroid drugs. The receptors come from a female donor with Graves disease.

This clonotype has a count of ten or more. The chain couples TRBV3-1 to TRBJ1-1; D is unresolved. In germline, CDR1 is LGHDT, CDR2 YNNKEL (reference sequence). The V end lost 0 bases, the J end lost 3 bases, and 5 bases lay between the germline ends. The CDR3 length is 13 residues. The CDR3 reads CASSQEFDTEAFF. The CDR3 nucleotides read TGTGCCAGCAGCCAAGAGTTTGACACTGAAGCTTTCTTT.

In regard to this clonotype: The CDR3 does not close with the conserved phenylalanine or tryptophan, likely indicating a read error. The chain is built from TRBV11-2 and TRBJ2-5, with D possibly matching TRBD1 (6 bases). Germline-derived CDR1 and CDR2 are SGHAT and FQNNGV. CDR3 length equals 15 residues. Trimming stripped 5 bases from V and 3 bases from J, with 16 bases between. The CDR3 bases are TGTGCCAGCAGCGTTCATCAGGGGCCGGAAGAGACCCAGTACCTC. It specifies CASSVHQGPEETQYL.

The rearrangement links TRBV30 to TRBJ1-2; the D gene is possibly TRBD1 (6 bases). The CDR3 extends over 12 amino acids. Trimming cost V 3 bases and J 8 bases, with 13 bases left between them. The germline CDR1 and CDR2 sequences are GTSNPN and SVGIG (reference sequence). The CDR3 here is CAWSFTGTGYTF. The DNA for the CDR3 is TGTGCCTGGAGCTTTACCGGGACAGGCTACACCTTC.

This clonotype appeared many times. The rearrangement links TRBV28 to TRBJ2-7, with D tentatively TRBD1 (6 bases). The CDR3 is made up of 16 amino acids. Germline-derived CDR1 and CDR2 are MDHEN and SYDVKM. Trimming stripped 2 bases from V and 0 bases from J, with 14 bases between. The CDR3 DNA reads TGTGCCAGCAGTTTAAGTCAGGGGTTGAGCTCCTACGAGCAGTACTTC. Its protein is CASSLSQGLSSYEQYF.

The chain uses TRBV12-3 or TRBV12-4 and TRBJ1-4, with D tentatively TRBD1 (6 bases). Trimming removed 3 bases at V and 5 bases at J, with 13 bases between. The CDR3 runs to 15 residues. Here the CDR3 reads CASSFGQRGNEKLFF. CDR3 bases: TGTGCCAGCAGTTTCGGACAGCGCGGAAATGAAAAACTGTTTTTT.

This clonotype was observed at least ten times. V usage is TRBV28 and J usage is TRBJ1-2, with D hard to call. Deletions cut 5 bases from V and 0 bases from J, with 10 bases between. Germline assignment: CDR1 MDHEN and CDR2 SYDVKM. The CDR3 totals 14 residues. The CDR3 region is CASSKDGANYGYTF. The CDR3 DNA reads as TGTGCCAGCAGTAAGGACGGTGCTAACTATGGCTACACCTTC.

The chain carries TRBV30 and TRBJ2-7; D remains unclear. The CDR3 totals 11 residues. Germline V gene lookup returns CDR1 GTSNPN and CDR2 SVGIG (reference sequence). Trimming left V 1 base short and J 5 bases short, with 6 bases between. The chain's CDR3 is CAWSGDHEQYF. In DNA, the CDR3 is TGTGCCTGGAGTGGAGACCACGAGCAGTACTTC.

This clonotype was found many times. V gene TRBV2 combines with J gene TRBJ2-5; D unclear. CDR3 size: 12 residues. Between the trimmed V and J ends, which lost 6 bases and 6 bases, there was a span of 11 bases. Germline CDR1 is SNHLY and CDR2 is FYNNEI. The CDR3 loop is CASRLDTKTQYF. The CDR3 DNA reads TGTGCCAGCAGGCTAGACACTAAGACCCAGTACTTC.

The V and J genes are TRBV29-1 and TRBJ2-2; no firm D call. Germline V gene lookup returns CDR1 SQVTM and CDR2 ANQGSEA. V lost 6 bases and J lost 1, with 9 bases in between. The CDR3 length is 13 residues. CDR3 residues: CSVTDGNTGELFF. CDR3 coding DNA: TGCAGCGTCACTGACGGGAACACCGGGGAGCTGTTTTTT.

This rearrangement joins TRBV6-5 to TRBJ2-7; D call uncertain. V shed 4 bases and J shed 2 bases, with 9 bases lying between them. CDR1 MNHEY and CDR2 SVGAGI come from the germline V gene. The CDR3 totals 13 residues. The CDR3 reads CASSSDLAYEQYF. In nucleotides, the CDR3 is TGTGCCAGCAGTTCGGACCTCGCCTACGAGCAGTACTTC.

The chain recombines TRBV7-9 with TRBJ2-1, with D perhaps TRBD1 or TRBD2 (7 bases each). Between the trimmed V and J ends, which lost 7 bases and 8 bases, there was a span of 24 bases. The CDR3 contains 16 residues. CDR1 is SEHNR, CDR2 FQNEAQ, per germline (reference sequence). The chain's CDR3 is CASTDKYGGGGYEQFF. Written as DNA, the CDR3 is TGTGCCAGCACCGACAAATACGGGGGAGGGGGCTATGAGCAGTTCTTC.

This clonotype has more than one count but fewer than ten. This chain uses TRBV10-3 with TRBJ2-1, with D maybe TRBD2 (6 bases). Trimming took 3 bases from V and 2 from J, leaving 11 bases between them. The CDR3 contains 15 residues. Looked up from germline, CDR1 is ENHRY and CDR2 is SYGVKD. The CDR3 DNA is TGTGCCATCAGTGACCGGGAGCTACCCTACAATGAGCAGTTCTTC. Translation gives CAISDRELPYNEQFF.

The genes are TRBV13 and TRBJ2-5; 7 positions match TRBD1. Germline V gene data show CDR1 as PRHDT and CDR2 as FYEKMQ (reference sequence). The CDR3 is 14 amino acids. The V gene end was trimmed by 3 bases and the J gene end by 3 bases; junction bases not matched to a gene: 4. CDR3 DNA: TGTGCCAGCAGCTTGAGGGGACAGAAAGAGACCCAGTACTTC. Translated: CASSLRGQKETQYF.

This clonotype has more than one count but fewer than ten. The gene calls are TRBV15 and TRBJ2-2, with D tentatively TRBD1 (6 bases). The CDR3 contains 15 residues. From germline, CDR1 is LNHNV and CDR2 YYDKDF (reference sequence). V lost 4 bases, J lost 3 bases, and 12 bases lay in between. CDR3 protein: CATSTSRGDTGELFF. The CDR3 DNA reads TGTGCCACCAGCACCTCCAGGGGAGACACCGGGGAGCTGTTTTTT.

V is TRBV7-8 and J is TRBJ2-2, with unresolved D. V lost 1 base to trimming and J lost 5 bases, with 14 bases between them. Germline-derived CDR1 and CDR2 are SGHVS and FQNEAQ. The CDR3 consists of 16 residues. DNA for the CDR3: TGTGCCAGCAGCTTAGGTGTAGGGTTAGTGACCGGGGAGCTGTTTTTT. It is translated as CASSLGVGLVTGELFF.

The chain has TRBV19 and TRBJ2-5; 11 nucleotides agree with TRBD1. The CDR3 totals 14 residues. CDR1 LNHDA and CDR2 SQIVND come from the germline V gene (reference sequence). The ends lost 10 bases at V and 6 bases at J; junction bases unmatched: 10. As DNA, the CDR3 is TGTGCCACCCGATGGGGACAGGGGGTACAGACCCAGTACTTC. Translation gives CATRWGQGVQTQYF.

The chain joins TRBV28 to TRBJ1-6; D not certain. This CDR3 comprises 14 residues. V lost 3 bases and J 5 bases, leaving 8 bases between the germline ends. CDR1 and CDR2 from the germline V gene are MDHEN and SYDVKM. CDR3 residues: CASSFVSNNSPLHF. The CDR3 DNA is TGTGCCAGCAGTTTTGTTTCAAATAATTCACCCCTCCACTTT.

This clonotype was seen only a few times. At one end, the junction sequence differs from germline, possibly due to a read error. In nucleotides, the CDR3 is TGTGCTGGTGGTTTGGGTTTTGGGGGGGCGTCGGAGACCCAGTACTTC. It codes for CAGGLGFGGASETQYF. The rearrangement uses TRBV12-5 and TRBJ2-5; D perhaps matches TRBD2 (7 bases). CDR1 is LGHNT and CDR2 is FRNRAP in the germline V gene. The CDR3 covers 16 residues.